This entry describes one T cell receptor beta chain. Original methodology: The authors estimated nucleated cell counts from reference gene primer amplification. The table came from immunoSEQ multiplex PCR; TCRdb's copy has only in-frame clones and leaves some out. V, J and clone size were drawn from that table, and D and trimming were deduced from the DNA. The data contain about 490,000 clones, approximately 85% of them singletons. The record originates from a study of blood T cell repertoires in COVID-19. Study in general: Samples of COVID-19 (acute and convalescent) were obtained from the United States, Italy and Spain. PBMCs, B-cell-depleted T cells, or T cells provided the cDNA or gDNA that made up the material.

This CDR3 contains 17 residues. Germline V gene data show CDR1 as LGHDT and CDR2 as YNNKEL (reference sequence). Trimming shortened V by 1 base and J by 6 bases, and 18 bases separated the two germline ends. This clonotype was sampled from a human donor in a cohort sampled during active COVID-19. Sample: peripheral blood. The chain is built from TRBV3-1 (or the pseudogene TRBV3-2) and TRBJ2-2; D remains unclear. The CDR3 nucleotides are TGTGCCAGCAGCCAAGTTCAGGTAAAGGCTAACGCCGGGGAGCTGTTTTTT. Protein: CASSQVQVKANAGELFF.